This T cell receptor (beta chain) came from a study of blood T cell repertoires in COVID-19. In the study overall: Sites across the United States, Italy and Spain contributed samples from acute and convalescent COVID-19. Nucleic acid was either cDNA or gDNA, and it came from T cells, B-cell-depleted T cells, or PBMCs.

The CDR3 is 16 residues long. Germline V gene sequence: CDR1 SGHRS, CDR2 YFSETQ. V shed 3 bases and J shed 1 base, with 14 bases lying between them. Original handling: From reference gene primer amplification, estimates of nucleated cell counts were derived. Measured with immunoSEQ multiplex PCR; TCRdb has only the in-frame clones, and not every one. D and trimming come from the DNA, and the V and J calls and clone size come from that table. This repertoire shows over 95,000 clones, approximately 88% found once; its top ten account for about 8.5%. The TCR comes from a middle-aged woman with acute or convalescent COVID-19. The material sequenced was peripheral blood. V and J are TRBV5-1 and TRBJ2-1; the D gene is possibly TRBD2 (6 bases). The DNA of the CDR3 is TGCGCCAGCAGCTCCACGACTAGAAGGTCCTACAATGAGCAGTTCTTC. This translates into CASSSTTRRSYNEQFF.